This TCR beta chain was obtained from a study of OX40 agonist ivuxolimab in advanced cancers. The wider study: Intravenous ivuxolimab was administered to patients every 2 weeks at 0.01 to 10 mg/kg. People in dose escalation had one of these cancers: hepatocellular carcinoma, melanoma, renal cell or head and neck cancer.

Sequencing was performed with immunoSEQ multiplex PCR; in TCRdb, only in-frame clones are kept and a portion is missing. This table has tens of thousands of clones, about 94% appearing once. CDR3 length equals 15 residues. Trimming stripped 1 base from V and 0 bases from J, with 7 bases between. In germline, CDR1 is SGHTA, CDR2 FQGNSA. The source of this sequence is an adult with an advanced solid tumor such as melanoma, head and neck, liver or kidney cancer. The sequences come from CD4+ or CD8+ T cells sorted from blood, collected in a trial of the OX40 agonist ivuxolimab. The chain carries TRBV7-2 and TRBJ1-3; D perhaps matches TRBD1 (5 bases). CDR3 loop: CASSLGQTSGNTIYF. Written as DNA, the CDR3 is TGTGCCAGCAGCTTAGGACAGACCTCTGGAAACACCATATATTTT. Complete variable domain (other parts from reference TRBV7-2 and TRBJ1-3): GAGVSQSPSNKVTEKGKDVELRCDPISGHTALYWYRQSLGQGLEFLIYFQGNSAPDKSGLPSDRFSAERTGGSVSTLTIQRTQQEDSAVYLCASSLGQTSGNTIYFGEGSWLTVV.